This T cell receptor (beta chain) was obtained from a study of monozygotic twins with inflammatory bowel disease. Whole-study findings and limits: Data gave no support to a single strong signal or clonotype associated with IBD. TCRbeta inverse Simpson diversity was decreased in IBD patients versus healthy co-twins.

As to this clonotype: Its antigen is currently unknown.

The template was total RNA from whole blood, with no T cell sorting. There were 3500 ng of total RNA used for each TCR library. TCRdb reprocessed the 5' RACE reads and stores each CDR3 protein as one record, lacking DNA. Its listing shows around 97,000 distinct CDR3 sequences. Sequencing was performed on blood. This sequence was found in a human donor with ulcerative colitis or Crohn's disease, or a healthy co-twin of an affected twin (not recorded which).

The CDR3 protein is CASSPRADTQYF. The chain is built from TRBV18 and TRBJ2-3. The CDR3 runs to 12 residues. Germline V gene sequence: CDR1 KGHSH, CDR2 LQKENI.